The present entry profiles one TCR beta chain with its context. Antigen: not known. Distinct nucleotide sequences in the sample also encode this CDR3. Across several immunoSEQ plates, the genomic DNA of each subset was split evenly. TCRdb's table, derived via immunoSEQ multiplex PCR, lists solely in-frame clones and lacks some. The data hold around 2.5 million clones, with over 85% observed a single time. The data were taken from a study of shared clonotypes between healthy human individuals. Findings and limits, study-wide: Sorted-subset sequencing, rarefaction showed, was incomplete despite large depth. About 5% was the fraction of naive CD4 clonotypes found shared across a few donors.

CDR1 SQVTM and CDR2 ANQGSEA come from the germline V gene. V lost 4 bases to trimming and J lost 3 bases, with 4 bases between them. This CDR3 region has 11 residues. This clonotype originated in a man younger than 30 in good health. Some clones in this sample may be carry-over from other donors' samples. The chain has TRBV29-1 and TRBJ1-3; D unresolved. Sequencing was carried out using naive CD4+ T cells from PBMCs. Sample subset: CD45RA+ positively selected. CDR3 sequence: CSVVLGNTIYF. CDR3 nucleotide sequence: TGCAGCGTTGTACTTGGAAACACCATATATTTT.